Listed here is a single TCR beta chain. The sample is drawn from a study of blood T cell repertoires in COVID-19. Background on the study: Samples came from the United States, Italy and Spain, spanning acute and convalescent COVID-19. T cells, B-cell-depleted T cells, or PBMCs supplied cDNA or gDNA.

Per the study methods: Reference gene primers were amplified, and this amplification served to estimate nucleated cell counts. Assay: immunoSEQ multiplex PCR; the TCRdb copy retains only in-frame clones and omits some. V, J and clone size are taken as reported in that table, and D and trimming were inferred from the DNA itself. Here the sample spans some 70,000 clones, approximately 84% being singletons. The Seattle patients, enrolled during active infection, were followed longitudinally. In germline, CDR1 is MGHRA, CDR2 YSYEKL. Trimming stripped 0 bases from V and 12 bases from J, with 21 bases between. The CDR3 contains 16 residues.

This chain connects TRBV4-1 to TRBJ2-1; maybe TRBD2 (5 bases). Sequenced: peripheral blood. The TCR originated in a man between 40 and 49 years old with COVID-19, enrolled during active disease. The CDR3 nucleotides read TGCGCCAGCAGCCAAGAACCTAGCTGGGCCCGGCCTGGGCAGTTCTTC. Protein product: CASSQEPSWARPGQFF.